This passage covers 5 T cell receptor beta chains from one sample sequenced in a study of blood T cell repertoires in COVID-19. Method: immunoSEQ multiplex PCR; TCRdb's copy keeps in-frame clones and lacks some. The table lists approximately 88,000 clones, roughly 87% of them singletons. The sample consisted of peripheral blood. These TCRs come from a male donor with acute or convalescent COVID-19.

This chain uses TRBV29-1 with TRBJ2-2, with D uncertain. This CDR3 region has 13 residues. In germline, CDR1 is SQVTM, CDR2 ANQGSEA. Trimming pared 2 bases from V and 7 bases from J, leaving 11 bases between. Here the CDR3 reads CSVETRVGGELFF. CDR3 nucleotide sequence: TGCAGCGTTGAAACCCGAGTTGGCGGGGAGCTGTTTTTT.

The chain links TRBV6-5 to TRBJ1-3, with TRBD1 as a possible D gene (6 bases). The CDR3 sequence is 14 residues long. The V gene lost 6 bases and the J gene lost 4 bases, with 13 bases spanning the gap. Germline V CDR1 and CDR2: MNHEY, SVGAGI. The CDR3, as DNA: TGTGCCAGCAGCAACCCAGGGGACGGAAACACCATATATTTT. It is translated as CASSNPGDGNTIYF.

The chain uses TRBV11-2 and TRBJ1-3, with TRBD1 identical over 7 bases. The trim removed 4 bases at V and 8 bases at J, leaving 17 bases unmatched. Germline lookup yields CDR1 SGHAT and CDR2 FQNNGV. The CDR3 is made up of 17 amino acids. CDR3 sequence (DNA): TGTGCCAGCAGCTCCATCGACAGAACAGGGGCTTGGTACACCATATATTTT. Residues: CASSSIDRTGAWYTIYF.

The V and J genes are TRBV5-1 and TRBJ2-7; maybe TRBD2 (6 bases). Between the trimmed V and J ends, which lost 1 base and 2 bases, there was a span of 16 bases. Germline CDR1 reads SGHRS; CDR2 reads YFSETQ. The CDR3 is 16 amino acids. CDR3 in amino acids: CASSLTGSPETYEQYF. CDR3 nucleotides: TGCGCCAGCAGCTTGACCGGGAGCCCGGAGACCTACGAGCAGTACTTC.

This clone came up once. The rearrangement links TRBV15 to TRBJ1-2; TRBD1 matches 7 bases. Trimming took 1 base from V and 4 from J; bases not matched to a gene: 3. Germline V CDR1 and CDR2: LNHNV, YYDKDF (reference sequence). The CDR3 contains 14 residues. The CDR3 reads CATSRGDSGYGYTF. In DNA form, the CDR3 reads TGTGCCACCAGCAGAGGGGACAGCGGCTATGGCTACACCTTC.